The clone carrying this T cell receptor (beta chain) was counted ten times or more. Its antigen remains unidentified. The V gene's germline CDR1 is SGHDN and CDR2 FVKESK. The CDR3 covers 13 residues. Deletions cut 5 bases from V and 0 bases from J, with 7 bases between. According to the study, genomic DNA was the template for TCR beta VDJ and CDR3 profiling. TCRdb re-analysed the reads in MiXCR, keeping a single row per CDR3 protein. This sample has about 160,000 distinct CDR3 sequences, with around half found just once. Patients chosen for sequencing had shown CD8+CD57+ cell expansion by flow cytometry. The data were obtained in a study of CD8+CD57+ T cells in acquired aplastic anemia. Study overall: When averaged, DNA from sorted CD4+ and CD8+ cells came to around 3.4 ug. Whole-study findings and limits: About 27 CD8+ CDR3 sequences were shared between patients and controls. Patients did not significantly differ from controls in CD8+ Simpson's diversity.

This sequence originates from a human donor with aplastic anemia. The V call is TRBV14, the J call TRBJ1-1; D is undetermined. Sequencing used sorted CD4+, CD8+, or CD8+CD57+ T cells (not recorded which) from PBMCs. CDR3 sequence reads: CASSWTVNTEAFF. As DNA, the CDR3 is TGTGCCAGCAGCTGGACGGTGAACACTGAAGCTTTCTTT.